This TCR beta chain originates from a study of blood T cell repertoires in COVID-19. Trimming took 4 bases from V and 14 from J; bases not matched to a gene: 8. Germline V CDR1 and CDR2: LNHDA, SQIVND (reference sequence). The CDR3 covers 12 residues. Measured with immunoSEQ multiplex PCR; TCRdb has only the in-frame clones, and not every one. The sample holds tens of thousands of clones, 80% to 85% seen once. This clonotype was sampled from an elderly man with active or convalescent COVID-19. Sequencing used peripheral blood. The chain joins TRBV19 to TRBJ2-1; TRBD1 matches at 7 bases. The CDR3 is CASSRNRGEEFF. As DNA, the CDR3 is TGTGCCAGTAGTAGAAACAGGGGCGAGGAGTTCTTC.